The table lists the clone carrying this T cell receptor beta chain with many counts. The antigen remains undetermined. Unique molecular identifiers tagged the TCRbeta library. TCRdb passed the PCR reads through MiXCR, listing each CDR3 protein once. The table has about 70,000 distinct CDR3 sequences, approximately 10% seen once. The sample originates from a study of T-cell reconstitution after alpha-beta-depleted transplantation in children. Study findings and constraints: It was reported that alpha-beta T cells came from several hundred expanded graft clones (about two months after transplant). After transplant, high TCRbeta diversity at day 60 in some patients arose from surviving recipient T cells and thymic progenitors. The main origin of T-cell counts and diversity one year after transplant was newly produced T cells.

The V gene's germline CDR1 is KGHDR and CDR2 SFDVKD. The CDR3 spans 17 residues. V lost 3 bases and J lost 9; bases outside the gene matches: 11. This TCR derives from a boy between 10 and 17 years old with acute myeloid leukemia, due to receive a stem cell transplant. The rearrangement joins TRBV24-1 to TRBJ2-1; 12 bases line up with TRBD2. This material consisted of PBMCs, taken before TCRalphabeta/CD19-depleted stem cell transplant. CDR3 coding DNA: TGTGCCACCAGTGATCTTGGACTAGCGGGGCCGGGAGGTGAGCAGTTCTTC. Translation: CATSDLGLAGPGGEQFF.